The 27 T cell receptor beta chains reported below all come from one sample, sequenced in a study of siplizumab effects on memory and regulatory T cells. Sequenced by immunoSEQ multiplex PCR; TCRdb stores in-frame clones only, minus some. The profile shows 15,000 to 20,000 clones, 45% to 60% of them singletons. Their recognized antigens are unknown. The authors cocultured the mixed lymphocyte reaction cells at 37 degrees C for 6 to 7 days. Sequences were obtained from CFSE-low (dividing) CD4+ T cells sorted from an allogeneic mixed lymphocyte reaction. Receptors originate from a human donor in good health; the cells came from an allogeneic mixed lymphocyte reaction.

The V and J genes are TRBV18 and TRBJ1-3, with D possibly TRBD1 on 6 matching bases. This CDR3 has 15 residues. Germline CDR1 reads KGHSH; CDR2 reads LQKENI. With 5 bases removed from V and 0 bases from J, the gap between germline ends came to 11 bases. In nucleotides, the CDR3 is TGTGCCAGCTCAACGGGACACTTCTCTGGAAACACCATATATTTT. Amino acid sequence: CASSTGHFSGNTIYF.

V and J are TRBV6-4 and TRBJ2-4, with D unresolved. V was trimmed by 6 bases and J by 1 base, leaving 13 bases between them. The CDR3 has 15 amino acids. The germline CDR1 and CDR2 sequences are MRHNA and SNTAGT. The CDR3 sequence is CASRDVMGAKNIQYF. The CDR3 region has the DNA TGTGCCAGCAGGGACGTAATGGGGGCCAAAAACATTCAGTACTTC.

The V gene is TRBV11-2, the J gene TRBJ1-4; possibly TRBD1 for D (5 bases). Germline CDR1 and CDR2: SGHAT and FQNNGV. The CDR3 is made up of 15 amino acids. V shed 5 bases and J shed 5 bases, with 15 bases lying between them. In DNA form, the CDR3 reads TGTGCCAGCAGCCGTGTCGGGGCTGGGAATGAAAAACTGTTTTTT. It encodes CASSRVGAGNEKLFF. The full variable domain, rest sourced from reference TRBV11-2 and TRBJ1-4, is EAGVAQSPRYKIIEKRQSVAFWCNPISGHATLYWYQQILGQGPKLLIQFQNNGVVDDSQLPKDRFSAERLKGVDSTLKIQPAKLEDSAVYLCASSRVGAGNEKLFFGSGTQLSVL.

The chain links TRBV19 to TRBJ1-1; 7 nucleotides agree with TRBD1. The CDR3 has 17 residues. CDR1 and CDR2 from the germline V gene are LNHDA and SQIVND (reference sequence). V lost 3 bases, J lost 0 bases, and 10 bases stayed unmatched. Written as DNA, the CDR3 is TGTGCCAGTAGTATTGGGCCGGGACAGATTATGAACACTGAAGCTTTCTTT. Amino acids: CASSIGPGQIMNTEAFF.

The chain uses TRBV5-6 and TRBJ1-2; no clear D. Trimming shortened V by 3 bases and J by 3 bases, and 12 bases separated the two germline ends. There are 14 residues in the CDR3. CDR1 is SGHDT and CDR2 is YYEEEE in the germline V gene. In nucleotides, the CDR3 is TGTGCCAGCAGCTGGCCTGGTGGGGACTATGGCTACACCTTC. This gives the protein CASSWPGGDYGYTF.

By share, this clone ranks as medium-sized. This chain links TRBV5-1 with TRBJ1-1; D is unresolved. The CDR3 spans 14 residues. Germline V gives CDR1 SGHRS, CDR2 YFSETQ. Trimming removed 0 bases at V and 5 bases at J, with 11 bases between. The CDR3 nucleotides are TGCGCCAGCAGCTTGGCCGGTCTGGGGACTGAAGCTTTCTTT. Protein sequence: CASSLAGLGTEAFF.

This clone was counted between two and nine times. The chain uses TRBV6-6 and TRBJ2-7; TRBD1 or TRBD2 may be the D gene (5 bases each). In germline, CDR1 is MNHNY, CDR2 SVGAGI (reference sequence). The V and J ends lost 4 bases and 5 bases respectively, with 15 bases between them. CDR3 length: 14 residues. The chain's CDR3 is CASSSLLGVNEQYF. DNA for the CDR3: TGTGCCAGCAGTTCACTTTTGGGGGTAAACGAGCAGTACTTC.

V gene TRBV28 combines with J gene TRBJ1-5; D is undetermined. From germline, CDR1 is MDHEN and CDR2 SYDVKM. The V gene lost 7 bases and the J gene lost 7 bases, with 11 bases spanning the gap. This CDR3 contains 12 residues. The CDR3, as DNA: TGTGCCAGCAACCTAGTAGGCCAGCCCCAGCATTTT. It is translated as CASNLVGQPQHF.

Points on this clone: The junction departs from germline at one end; a sequencing error may be responsible. The chain joins TRBV5-3 to TRBJ1-2; D is ambiguous. TRBV5-3 is annotated as an ORF whose role is uncertain. This CDR3 spans 13 amino acids. CDR3 in DNA: TGTGCCAGCAGCTTTGACAATTTCTATGGCTACACCTTC. Translating gives CASSFDNFYGYTF.

The J gene is TRBJ1-1, the V gene TRBV7-3; 8 bases map to TRBD1. The CDR3 is 14 residues long. Germline trimming cut 4 bases from V and 1 base from J; bases unmatched to any gene: 2. The germline V gene encodes CDR1 SGHTA and CDR2 FQGTGA. CDR3 sequence: CASSWGQANTEAFF. The CDR3 DNA sequence: TGTGCCAGCAGCTGGGGACAGGCGAACACTGAAGCTTTCTTT.

The table lists this clone with many counts. Written as DNA, the CDR3 is TGTGCCAGCAGCCTCACAGGGGGCTACGAGCAGTACTTC. Translating it yields CASSLTGGYEQYF. This chain uses TRBV7-9 with TRBJ2-7; 8 nucleotides line up with TRBD1. CDR1 is SEHNR, CDR2 FQNEAQ, per germline (reference sequence). V shed 5 bases, J shed 3 bases, and the junction held 3 bases outside the gene matches. The CDR3 totals 13 residues.

The V gene is TRBV28, the J gene TRBJ2-2; TRBD2 is a possible D gene (6 bases). Germline CDR1 is MDHEN and CDR2 is SYDVKM. V gave up 7 bases and J gave up 6 bases, with 12 bases separating them. CDR3 size: 13 residues. CDR3 sequence reads: CASITLASGELFF. The CDR3, as DNA: TGTGCCAGCATAACCCTAGCGTCCGGGGAGCTGTTTTTT.

In this sample, this clone is medium-sized (0.01 to 0.1%). The rearrangement joins TRBV11-3 to TRBJ2-5, with a possible D match to TRBD2 (5 bases). V was trimmed by 0 bases and J by 5 bases, leaving 7 bases between them. Germline CDR1 is SGHNT and CDR2 is YENEEA. The CDR3 sequence is 13 residues long. The CDR3 loop is CASSLDTGETQYF. The CDR3 region has the DNA TGTGCCAGCAGCTTAGATACGGGGGAGACCCAGTACTTC.

The J gene is TRBJ2-7, the V gene TRBV6-6; D possibly corresponds to TRBD1 (5 bases). Trimming removed 2 bases from V and 1 base from J, with 9 bases in between. CDR3 length equals 14 residues. Germline lookup yields CDR1 MNHNY and CDR2 SVGAGI (reference sequence). CDR3 in amino acids: CASSYKGPSYEQYF. The CDR3 region has the DNA TGTGCCAGCAGTTACAAGGGGCCATCCTACGAGCAGTACTTC.

By share, this clone ranks as medium-sized. The chain couples TRBV7-9 to TRBJ1-2, with 9 bases that match TRBD1. This CDR3 is built from 15 residues. Germline CDR1 reads SEHNR; CDR2 reads FQNEAQ (reference sequence). The V gene end was trimmed by 5 bases and the J gene end by 3 bases; junction bases not matched to a gene: 7. CDR3: CASSPQDRGHYGYTF. CDR3 DNA: TGTGCCAGCAGCCCACAGGACAGGGGCCACTATGGCTACACCTTC.

This clone has more than one count but fewer than ten. V and J are TRBV18 and TRBJ2-3, with D unresolved. V was trimmed by 4 bases and J by 2 bases, leaving 13 bases between them. The CDR3 extends over 15 amino acids. Germline loops: CDR1 KGHSH, CDR2 LQKENI. The CDR3 region has the DNA TGTGCCAGCTCACGACGGACGCCAGACACAGATACGCAGTATTTT. Translation: CASSRRTPDTDTQYF.

This clone was seen more than once but under ten times. The chain couples TRBV5-1 to TRBJ2-3; no clear D gene. Germline V CDR1 and CDR2: SGHRS, YFSETQ. Trimming took 0 bases from V and 5 from J, leaving 4 bases between them. CDR3 size: 12 residues. For the CDR3, the DNA is TGCGCCAGCAGCTTGGTTGGAGATACGCAGTATTTT. It codes for CASSLVGDTQYF. Full variable domain (remainder filled in from reference TRBV5-1 and TRBJ2-3): KAGVTQTPRYLIKTRGQQVTLSCSPISGHRSVSWYQQTPGQGLQFLFEYFSETQRNKGNFPGRFSGRQFSNSRSEMNVSTLELGDSALYLCASSLVGDTQYFGPGTRLTVL.

This clone was detected a few times. The V gene is TRBV18, the J gene TRBJ2-5; TRBD2 aligns across 11 bases. V lost 9 bases, J lost 1 base, and 10 bases stayed unmatched. The CDR3 runs to 16 residues. Per germline, CDR1 KGHSH and CDR2 LQKENI. The CDR3 sequence: CASVPGLAARQETQYF. In nucleotides, the CDR3 is TGTGCCAGTGTCCCGGGACTAGCGGCCCGCCAAGAGACCCAGTACTTC. The full variable domain, with the rest looked up from reference TRBV18 and TRBJ2-5, is NAGVMQNPRHLVRRRGQEARLRCSPMKGHSHVYWYRQLPEEGLKFMVYLQKENIIDESGMPKERFSAEFPKEGPSILRIQQVVRGDSAAYFCASVPGLAARQETQYFGPGTRLLVL.

This clone was counted a few times. The chain recombines TRBV28 with TRBJ1-4, with D perhaps matching TRBD1 (5 bases). The CDR3 consists of 12 residues. Germline V gene sequence: CDR1 MDHEN, CDR2 SYDVKM. V lost 4 bases and J 11 bases, leaving 11 bases between the germline ends. The CDR3: CASSSSGGKLFF. DNA for the CDR3: TGTGCCAGCAGTTCAAGCGGGGGTAAACTGTTTTTT.

The chain employs TRBV9 and TRBJ2-2; D remains unclear. The germline V gene encodes CDR1 SGDLS and CDR2 YYNGEE. The CDR3 totals 13 residues. Trimming left V 2 bases short and J 7 bases short, with 9 bases between. The CDR3 spells CASSVSHSGELFF. CDR3 sequence (DNA): TGTGCCAGCAGCGTGTCTCATAGCGGGGAGCTGTTTTTT. Full variable domain (rest looked up from reference TRBV9 and TRBJ2-2): DSGVTQTPKHLITATGQRVTLRCSPRSGDLSVYWYQQSLDQGLQFLIQYYNGEERAKGNILERFSAQQFPDLHSELNLSSLELGDSALYFCASSVSHSGELFFGEGSRLTVL.

The chain is built from TRBV18 and TRBJ2-3; D unclear. This CDR3 is built from 15 residues. Germline V gene data show CDR1 as KGHSH and CDR2 as LQKENI. Trimming took 2 bases from V and 1 from J, leaving 10 bases between them. CDR3 sequence: CASSPNIPGTDTQYF. In nucleotides, the CDR3 is TGTGCCAGCTCACCAAACATACCGGGCACAGATACGCAGTATTTT.

The chain has TRBV6-1 and TRBJ2-7; a possible D gene is TRBD2 (5 bases). CDR1 is MNHNS and CDR2 is SASEGT in the germline V gene. This CDR3 is built from 11 residues. With 5 bases removed from V and 7 bases from J, the gap between germline ends came to 9 bases. The CDR3 spells CASSTRGEQYF. CDR3 DNA: TGTGCCAGCAGTACCCGAGGGGAGCAGTACTTC.

This clone was detected a few times. The chain carries TRBV18 and TRBJ1-4; D is possibly TRBD1 (6 bases). The ends were cut back, 3 bases at V and 7 bases at J, with 15 bases in the middle. This CDR3 comprises 15 residues. The V gene's germline CDR1 is KGHSH and CDR2 LQKENI. The DNA for the CDR3 is TGTGCCAGCTCACCCTCTAGAGGGGGTGGTGAAAAACTGTTTTTT. This translates into CASSPSRGGGEKLFF.

This sequence joins TRBV28 and TRBJ2-4; 10 nucleotides align to TRBD1. There are 17 residues in the CDR3. Losses at the gene ends were 0 bases for V and 2 bases for J; bases not matched to a gene: 4. CDR1 MDHEN and CDR2 SYDVKM come from the germline V gene. The CDR3 DNA reads as TGTGCCAGCAGTTTATGGGGACAGGGGAATTCCAAAAACATTCAGTACTTC. This encodes CASSLWGQGNSKNIQYF.

This sequence joins TRBV5-1 and TRBJ1-1; no clear D. The CDR3 runs to 15 residues. CDR1 and CDR2 (germline): SGHRS, YFSETQ. V dropped 1 base and J dropped 4 bases, with 14 bases sitting between them. The CDR3 protein is CASSLSRGEVTEAFF. The CDR3, as DNA: TGCGCCAGCAGCTTGTCACGGGGTGAGGTCACTGAAGCTTTCTTT.

This clone was seen only a few times. The V call is TRBV18, the J call TRBJ2-7; a weak D match, TRBD2 (5 bases). Looked up from germline, CDR1 is KGHSH and CDR2 is LQKENI. The length of the CDR3 is 13 residues. Trimming removed 1 base from V and 7 bases from J, with 11 bases in between. The CDR3 loop is CASSPQGLAEQYF. CDR3 nucleotides: TGTGCCAGCTCACCACAAGGGTTAGCGGAGCAGTACTTC.

The rearrangement links TRBV25-1 to TRBJ2-3, with D possibly being TRBD1 or TRBD2 (5 bases each). The length of the CDR3 is 17 residues. Germline CDR1 is MGHDK and CDR2 is SYGVNS. Trimming removed 3 bases at V and 4 bases at J, with 20 bases between. The CDR3 sequence is CASSDPPGRHGADTQYF. The CDR3 DNA sequence: TGTGCCAGCAGTGACCCCCCGGGACGGCACGGCGCAGATACGCAGTATTTT.